This TCR beta chain was sequenced in a study of T cells in Graves' hyperthyroidism and ophthalmopathy. Study conclusions and caveats: Blood also showed most of the thyroid clonotypes that were expanded above 0.001.

This clonotype has just one count. Its specificity is unknown. Amplification yielded TCR beta CDR3 regions, with RNA transcripts as the source. HTBI primers were employed in a first-round RT-PCR of the TCR CDR3. MiXCR was run by TCRdb on the multiplex PCR reads, yielding one entry per CDR3 protein. The data contain roughly 640,000 distinct CDR3 sequences, approximately 15% of them seen just once; the ten biggest clones take up roughly 3.4%. The CDR3 is 15 amino acids. Germline-derived CDR1 and CDR2 are MDHEN and SYDVKM. The V end was cut by 4 bases, the J end by 3 bases, with 13 bases between. Diagnoses were established using clinical symptoms, serum thyroxine and TRAb, thyroid ultrasound and orbital computed tomography.

The chain links TRBV28 to TRBJ2-4, with unresolved D. The sequence derives from a woman aged 40 to 50 with Graves' ophthalmopathy. What was sequenced was blood. In DNA form, the CDR3 reads TGTGCCAGCAGTTCGCGGACGGACCTCAAAAACATTCAGTACTTC. This sequence encodes CASSSRTDLKNIQYF.